This TCR beta chain was found in a study of regulatory and conventional T cells in RAG deficiency. Study-wide results and limits: Omenn syndrome and CID/AS patients had approximately 91-fold fewer unique Treg TCR beta sequences, versus around 9.8-fold elsewhere. In Omenn syndrome, Treg and Tconv repertoires overlapped >85%.

Clones were read by immunoSEQ multiplex PCR, and TCRdb kept only the in-frame ones, dropping some. The table has tens of thousands of clones, 95% to 96% seen once. V was clipped by 8 bases and J by 15 bases, with 20 bases between them. Germline CDR1 DFQATT, CDR2 SNEGSKA (reference sequence). CDR3 length: 11 amino acids. Genomic DNA came from blood conventional CD4+ T cells gated CD25-low CD127-high. About this clone: Its specificity is not known.

In addition, the sample was reused for a study of regulatory T cells. That source adds: Primers: 52 TRBV forward and 13 TRBJ reverse. Patient repertoires had restricted TRB V-J pairs and skewed V and J usage, most in Tregs.

The chain carries TRBV20-1 and TRBJ2-1, with D perhaps TRBD2 (5 bases). Sequencing was done on a sample of CD25- CD4+ T cells sorted from blood. The sequence derives from a human donor in good health. This CDR3 reads CSSAGPPPAFF. The CDR3 bases are TGCAGTTCGGCGGGCCCTCCTCCGGCGTTCTTC.